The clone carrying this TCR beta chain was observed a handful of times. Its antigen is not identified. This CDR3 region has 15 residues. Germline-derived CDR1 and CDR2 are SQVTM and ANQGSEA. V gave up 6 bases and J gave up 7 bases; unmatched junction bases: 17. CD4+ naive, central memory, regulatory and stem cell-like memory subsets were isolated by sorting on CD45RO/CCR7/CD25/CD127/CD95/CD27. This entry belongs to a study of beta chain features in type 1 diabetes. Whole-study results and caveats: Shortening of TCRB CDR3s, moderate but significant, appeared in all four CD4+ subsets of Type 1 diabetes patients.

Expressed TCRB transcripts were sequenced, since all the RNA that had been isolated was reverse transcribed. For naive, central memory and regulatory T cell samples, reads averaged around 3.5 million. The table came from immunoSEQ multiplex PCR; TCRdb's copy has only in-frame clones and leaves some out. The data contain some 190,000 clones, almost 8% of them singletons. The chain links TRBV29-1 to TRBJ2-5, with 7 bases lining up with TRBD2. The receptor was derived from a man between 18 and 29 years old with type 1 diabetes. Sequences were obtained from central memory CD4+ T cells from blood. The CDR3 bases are TGCAGCGTCCCAACGGGGATAGCGGGCCTGGGGACCCAGTACTTC. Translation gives CSVPTGIAGLGTQYF.